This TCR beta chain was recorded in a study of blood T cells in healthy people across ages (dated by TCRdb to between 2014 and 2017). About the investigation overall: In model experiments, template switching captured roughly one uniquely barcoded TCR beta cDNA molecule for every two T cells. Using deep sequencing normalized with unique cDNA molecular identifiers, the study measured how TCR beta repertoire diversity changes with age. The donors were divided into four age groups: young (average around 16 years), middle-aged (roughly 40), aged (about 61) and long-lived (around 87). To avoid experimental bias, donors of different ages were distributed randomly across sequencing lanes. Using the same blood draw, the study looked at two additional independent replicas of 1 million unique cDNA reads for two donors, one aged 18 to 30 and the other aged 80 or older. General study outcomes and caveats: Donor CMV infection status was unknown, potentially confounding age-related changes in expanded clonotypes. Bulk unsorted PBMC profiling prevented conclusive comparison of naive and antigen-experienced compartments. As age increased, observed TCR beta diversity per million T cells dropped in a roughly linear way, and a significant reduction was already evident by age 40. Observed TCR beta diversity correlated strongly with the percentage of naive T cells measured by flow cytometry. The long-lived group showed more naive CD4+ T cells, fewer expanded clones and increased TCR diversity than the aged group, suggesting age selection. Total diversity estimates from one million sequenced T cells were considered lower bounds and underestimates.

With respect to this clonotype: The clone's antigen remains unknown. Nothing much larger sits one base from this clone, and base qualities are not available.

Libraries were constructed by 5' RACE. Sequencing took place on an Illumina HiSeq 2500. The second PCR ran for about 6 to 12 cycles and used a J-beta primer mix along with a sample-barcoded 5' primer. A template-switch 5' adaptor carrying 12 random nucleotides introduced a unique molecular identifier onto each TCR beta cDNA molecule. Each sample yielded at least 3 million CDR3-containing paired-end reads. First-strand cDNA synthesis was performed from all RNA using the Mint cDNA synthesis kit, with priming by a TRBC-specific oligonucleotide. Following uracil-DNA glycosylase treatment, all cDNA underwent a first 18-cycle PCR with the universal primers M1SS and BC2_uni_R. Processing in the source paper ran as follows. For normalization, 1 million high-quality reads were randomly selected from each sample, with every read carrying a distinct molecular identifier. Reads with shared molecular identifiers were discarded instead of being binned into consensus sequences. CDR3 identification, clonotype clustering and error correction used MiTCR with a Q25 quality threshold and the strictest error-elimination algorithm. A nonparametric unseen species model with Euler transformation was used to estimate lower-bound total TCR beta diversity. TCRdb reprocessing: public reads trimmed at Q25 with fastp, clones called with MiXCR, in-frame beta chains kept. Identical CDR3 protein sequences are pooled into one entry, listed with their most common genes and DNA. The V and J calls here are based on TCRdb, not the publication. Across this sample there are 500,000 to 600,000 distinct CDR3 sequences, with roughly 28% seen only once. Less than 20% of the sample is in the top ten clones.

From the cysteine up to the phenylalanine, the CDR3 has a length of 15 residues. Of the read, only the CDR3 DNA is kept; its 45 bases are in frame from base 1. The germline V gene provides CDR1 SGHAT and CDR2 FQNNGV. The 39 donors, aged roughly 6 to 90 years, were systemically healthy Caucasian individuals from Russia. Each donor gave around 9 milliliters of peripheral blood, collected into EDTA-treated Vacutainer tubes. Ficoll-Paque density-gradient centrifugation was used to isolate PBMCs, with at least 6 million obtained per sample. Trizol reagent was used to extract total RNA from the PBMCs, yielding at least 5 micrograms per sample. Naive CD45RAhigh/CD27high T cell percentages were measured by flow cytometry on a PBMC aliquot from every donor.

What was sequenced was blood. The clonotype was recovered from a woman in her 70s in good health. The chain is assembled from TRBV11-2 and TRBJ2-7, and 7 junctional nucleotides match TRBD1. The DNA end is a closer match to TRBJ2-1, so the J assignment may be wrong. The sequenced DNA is TGTGCCAGCAGCTCGATACGGGACAGTTACAATGAGCAGTTCTTC. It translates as CASSSIRDSYNEQFF.